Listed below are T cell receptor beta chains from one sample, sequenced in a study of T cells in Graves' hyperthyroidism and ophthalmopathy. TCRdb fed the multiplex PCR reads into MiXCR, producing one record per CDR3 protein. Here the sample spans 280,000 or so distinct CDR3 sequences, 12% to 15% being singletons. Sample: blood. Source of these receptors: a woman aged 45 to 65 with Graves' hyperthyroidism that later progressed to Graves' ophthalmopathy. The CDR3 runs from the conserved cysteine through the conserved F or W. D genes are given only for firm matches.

CDR3aa: CASSPTASSNQPQHF
d_gene: -
j_gene: TRBJ1-5
v_gene: TRBV27

CDR3aa: CASSQGGGTYADTQYF
d_gene: -
j_gene: TRBJ2-3
v_gene: TRBV14

CDR3aa: CASSQRNQETQYF
d_gene: -
j_gene: TRBJ2-5
v_gene: TRBV7-9

CDR3aa: CSGTSYPSTDTQYF
d_gene: -
j_gene: TRBJ2-3
v_gene: TRBV29-1

CDR3aa: CASSPLLAGGTYEQYF
d_gene: TRBD2
j_gene: TRBJ2-7
v_gene: TRBV27

CDR3aa: CASSWQTLFTDTQYF
d_gene: -
j_gene: TRBJ2-3
v_gene: TRBV19

CDR3aa: CSAATPTSASTDTQYF
d_gene: TRBD2
j_gene: TRBJ2-3
v_gene: TRBV20-1

CDR3aa: CASSHTSAGFNQPQHF
d_gene: -
j_gene: TRBJ1-5
v_gene: TRBV14

CDR3aa: CASGRAYGYTF
d_gene: -
j_gene: TRBJ1-2
v_gene: TRBV28

CDR3aa: CASSPRSRTVTQYF
d_gene: -
j_gene: TRBJ2-3
v_gene: TRBV18

CDR3aa: CASSIPGTSASTGNTGELFF
d_gene: TRBD2
j_gene: TRBJ2-2
v_gene: TRBV7-9

CDR3aa: CASSPGPQDSPLHF
d_gene: -
j_gene: TRBJ1-6
v_gene: TRBV18

CDR3aa: CSARLGGSSYNEQFF
d_gene: TRBD2
j_gene: TRBJ2-1
v_gene: TRBV20-1

CDR3aa: CATSLDRFSGNTIYF
d_gene: -
j_gene: TRBJ1-3
v_gene: TRBV15

CDR3aa: CASSSNGANSNYGYTF
d_gene: -
j_gene: TRBJ1-2
v_gene: TRBV7-2

CDR3aa: CASSPGLAVRTYEQYF
d_gene: TRBD2
j_gene: TRBJ2-7
v_gene: TRBV27

CDR3aa: CASSAPTDTQYF
d_gene: -
j_gene: TRBJ2-3
v_gene: TRBV5-5

CDR3aa: CASSLSPRGLGSNQPQHF
d_gene: TRBD1
j_gene: TRBJ1-5
v_gene: TRBV28

CDR3aa: CASSGQGPNEQFF
d_gene: TRBD1
j_gene: TRBJ2-1
v_gene: TRBV5-5

CDR3aa: CASSYRLGGENTEAFF
d_gene: -
j_gene: TRBJ1-1
v_gene: TRBV6-5

CDR3aa: CASSFSGRRDEQYF
d_gene: TRBD2
j_gene: TRBJ2-7
v_gene: TRBV5-5

CDR3aa: CATSGTDKETQYF
d_gene: -
j_gene: TRBJ2-5
v_gene: TRBV24-1

CDR3aa: CASSLRGPETDTQYF
d_gene: -
j_gene: TRBJ2-3
v_gene: TRBV28

CDR3aa: CSARVGGGTYGYTF
d_gene: -
j_gene: TRBJ1-2
v_gene: TRBV20-1

CDR3aa: CASSKDRSNQPQHF
d_gene: -
j_gene: TRBJ1-5
v_gene: TRBV6-1

CDR3aa: CASSFRLAWNEQFF
d_gene: TRBD2
j_gene: TRBJ2-1
v_gene: TRBV7-9

CDR3aa: CASSKLAGYEQFF
d_gene: TRBD2
j_gene: TRBJ2-1
v_gene: TRBV7-3

CDR3aa: CATFRDSHRGEQFF
d_gene: -
j_gene: TRBJ2-1
v_gene: TRBV25-1

CDR3aa: CASRLGVYNSPLHF
d_gene: -
j_gene: TRBJ1-6
v_gene: TRBV7-6

CDR3aa: CASSFLKEQYF
d_gene: -
j_gene: TRBJ2-7
v_gene: TRBV5-1

CDR3aa: CASSPRGGINEKLFF
d_gene: -
j_gene: TRBJ1-4
v_gene: TRBV28

CDR3aa: CSAARGTKFF
d_gene: -
j_gene: TRBJ2-1
v_gene: TRBV20-1

CDR3aa: CASSVRASGPFYNEQFF
d_gene: TRBD2
j_gene: TRBJ2-1
v_gene: TRBV9

CDR3aa: CASRPTSAGEQYF
d_gene: TRBD2
j_gene: TRBJ2-7
v_gene: TRBV11-2

CDR3aa: CASSQVGQKEYEQYF
d_gene: TRBD1
j_gene: TRBJ2-7
v_gene: TRBV4-2

CDR3aa: CASSPGGGEAFF
d_gene: -
j_gene: TRBJ1-1
v_gene: TRBV5-1

CDR3aa: CASSWGQGQETQHF
d_gene: TRBD1
j_gene: TRBJ1-5
v_gene: TRBV11-2

CDR3aa: CASSQQAPHSPLHF
d_gene: -
j_gene: TRBJ1-6
v_gene: TRBV28

CDR3aa: CASGPEQYF
d_gene: -
j_gene: TRBJ2-7
v_gene: TRBV12-3/TRBV12-4

CDR3aa: CASRGLALAKNIQYF
d_gene: -
j_gene: TRBJ2-4
v_gene: TRBV27

CDR3aa: CASSPTDRANYGYTF
d_gene: TRBD1
j_gene: TRBJ1-2
v_gene: TRBV3-1